A single sample gave rise to the 25 T cell receptor beta chains below, sequenced in a study of cytomegalovirus exposure and HLA in healthy donors. Vbeta (60) and Jbeta (13) primers were used in the PCR. The method was immunoSEQ multiplex PCR; TCRdb's version includes in-frame clones alone and lacks a portion of them. The sample comprises about 180,000 clones, 80% to 90% of which are singletons, and over 4.5% rests with the top ten. Input material: PBMCs. These receptors were obtained from a woman between 18 and 29 years old in good health and CMV-seropositive.

The rearrangement joins TRBV5-1 to TRBJ1-5, with 8 bases that match TRBD1. The length of the CDR3 is 15 residues. From germline, CDR1 is SGHRS and CDR2 YFSETQ. V was clipped by 3 bases and J by 4 bases; unmatched bases: 6. The CDR3 coding sequence is TGCGCCAGCAGCTATGGGACAGGTTTAAATCAGCCCCAGCATTTT. Its protein product is CASSYGTGLNQPQHF.

The chain uses TRBV18 and TRBJ1-6; D possibly corresponds to TRBD1 (6 bases). The germline CDR1 and CDR2 sequences are KGHSH and LQKENI. The ends were cut back, 2 bases at V and 6 bases at J, with 17 bases in the middle. The CDR3 consists of 17 residues. CDR3 sequence reads: CASSPSPDRSSNSPLHF. The CDR3 DNA is TGTGCCAGCTCACCATCCCCAGACAGGTCGAGTAATTCACCCCTCCACTTT.

The chain carries TRBV28 and TRBJ2-3; D possibly corresponds to TRBD1 (5 bases). Trimming took off 8 bases at V and 4 bases at J, with 13 bases between the two ends. The CDR3 extends over 13 amino acids. Germline assignment: CDR1 MDHEN and CDR2 SYDVKM. The CDR3 region has the DNA TGTGCCAGCCAGACAGAATGGGCAGATACGCAGTATTTT. It encodes CASQTEWADTQYF.

The chain has TRBV7-3 and TRBJ2-5; 12 nucleotides agree with TRBD2. Unmatched junction bases numbered 4, after V lost 4 bases and J lost 4 bases. Germline V gives CDR1 SGHTA, CDR2 FQGTGA. The CDR3 is made up of 15 amino acids. The CDR3 sequence: CASSSSGGAGETQYF. The DNA of the CDR3 is TGTGCCAGCAGCTCTAGCGGGGGGGCAGGAGAGACCCAGTACTTC.

This clone was seen just once. The V call is TRBV11-2, the J call TRBJ2-7; 10 bases fit TRBD2. CDR3 length: 15 amino acids. Per the germline V gene, CDR1 is SGHAT and CDR2 is FQNNGV. After removal of 5 bases from V and 3 bases from J, the junction contained 7 bases not matched to a gene. CDR3 DNA: TGTGCCAGCAGCCCGGAGGCTAGCGGGGGCTACGAGCAGTACTTC. It is translated as CASSPEASGGYEQYF.

CDR3 sequence: CASSSLLRGFGEKLFF. CDR3 DNA sequence: TGTGCCAGCAGTTCACTCCTCAGGGGGTTTGGAGAAAAACTGTTTTTT. The chain is built from TRBV27 and TRBJ1-4, with 7 bases lining up with TRBD1. V dropped 4 bases and J dropped 8; count of bases not matched to a gene: 13. The CDR3 runs 16 residues. CDR1 and CDR2 from the germline V gene are MNHEY and SMNVEV (reference sequence).

J is TRBJ2-7 and V is TRBV28; TRBD1 agrees at 8 bases. The CDR3 sequence is 18 residues long. Germline assignment: CDR1 MDHEN and CDR2 SYDVKM. V lost 5 bases and J lost 2; bases outside the gene matches: 17. The CDR3 DNA is TGTGCCAGCAGTCTATTTACGGCCAGGACAGGGAGAACCTACGAGCAGTACTTC. It encodes CASSLFTARTGRTYEQYF.

The V call is TRBV7-8, the J call TRBJ1-1, with 7 bases aligning to TRBD1. V was pared by 3 bases and J by 3 bases, with 7 bases of the junction left unmatched. CDR1 SGHVS and CDR2 FQNEAQ come from the germline V gene. This CDR3 is built from 15 residues. The CDR3 bases are TGTGCCAGCAGCTTGGGGACAGCCTCAGACACTGAAGCTTTCTTT. It translates to CASSLGTASDTEAFF.

The genes are TRBV7-2 and TRBJ2-7; weak D call: TRBD2 (6 bases). Germline lookup yields CDR1 SGHTA and CDR2 FQGNSA. The V gene lost 5 bases and the J gene lost 2 bases, with 13 bases spanning the gap. CDR3 length: 14 amino acids. CDR3 bases: TGTGCCAGCAGCGGTCCGGGACTCCCCTACGAGCAGTACTTC. It is translated as CASSGPGLPYEQYF.

DNA for the CDR3: TGTGCCATCAGTGGGGGACAGAACCAAGAGACCCAGTACTTC. The encoded protein is CAISGGQNQETQYF. The V gene is TRBV10-3, the J gene TRBJ2-5, with 7 nucleotides matching TRBD1. Germline trimming cut 4 bases from V and 0 bases from J; bases unmatched to any gene: 2. Germline CDR1 reads ENHRY; CDR2 reads SYGVKD. The CDR3 is 14 amino acids.

This sequence joins TRBV27 and TRBJ2-3; D unresolved. Germline V gene lookup returns CDR1 MNHEY and CDR2 SMNVEV (reference sequence). V dropped 4 bases and J dropped 2 bases, with 10 bases sitting between them. CDR3 length equals 14 residues. Here the CDR3 reads CASSSILNTDTQYF. CDR3 bases: TGTGCCAGCAGTTCGATACTAAACACAGATACGCAGTATTTT.

The J gene is TRBJ2-1, the V gene TRBV30; D possibly corresponds to TRBD2 (6 bases). Germline CDR1 GTSNPN, CDR2 SVGIG (reference sequence). V dropped 5 bases and J dropped 2 bases, with 7 bases sitting between them. This CDR3 comprises 12 residues. The CDR3 reads CAWGGTYNEQFF. The CDR3 nucleotides read TGTGCCTGGGGGGGGACCTACAATGAGCAGTTCTTC.

The V call is TRBV29-1, the J call TRBJ1-6, with a possible D match to TRBD1 (6 bases). The CDR3 covers 13 residues. V gave up 5 bases and J gave up 5 bases, with 10 bases separating them. The V gene's germline CDR1 is SQVTM and CDR2 ANQGSEA. The CDR3 protein is CSVSQGNNSPLHF. DNA for the CDR3: TGCAGCGTTAGCCAGGGGAATAATTCACCCCTCCACTTT.

J is TRBJ1-2 and V is TRBV19; 8 positions match TRBD1. Looked up from germline, CDR1 is LNHDA and CDR2 is SQIVND (reference sequence). V lost 6 bases to trimming and J lost 4 bases; unmatched junction nucleotides: 10. CDR3 size: 15 residues. The CDR3 region is CASSPDHRGGYGYTF. The CDR3 DNA sequence: TGTGCCAGTAGCCCGGATCACAGGGGGGGCTATGGCTACACCTTC.

The chain uses TRBV11-2 and TRBJ2-7; possible D gene TRBD1, 6 bases. Germline-derived CDR1 and CDR2 are SGHAT and FQNNGV. CDR3 size: 13 residues. The V end was cut by 5 bases, the J end by 5 bases, with 13 bases between. The CDR3 DNA follows: TGTGCCAGCAGCCAGGACAGTTTCGACGAGCAGTACTTC. Its translation: CASSQDSFDEQYF.

This clone was picked up one time. CDR3 residues: CASSPRFSAPRAQYF. DNA of the CDR3: TGTGCCAGCAGCCCTCGATTTTCGGCCCCGCGGGCCCAGTACTTC. The chain carries TRBV9 and TRBJ2-5; the D gene is possibly TRBD2 (5 bases). Trimming shortened V by 4 bases and J by 9 bases, and 22 bases separated the two germline ends. Germline V CDR1 and CDR2: SGDLS, YYNGEE. The CDR3 covers 15 residues.

V is TRBV9 and J is TRBJ2-7, with 8 bases matching TRBD1. The V gene end was trimmed by 4 bases and the J gene end by 6 bases; junction bases not matched to a gene: 15. CDR1 SGDLS and CDR2 YYNGEE come from the germline V gene. CDR3 size: 16 residues. CDR3 region: CASSMHPGTGSSEQYF. The DNA of the CDR3 is TGTGCCAGCAGCATGCACCCCGGGACAGGATCGTCCGAGCAGTACTTC. The full variable domain, with the rest looked up from reference TRBV9 and TRBJ2-7, is DSGVTQTPKHLITATGQRVTLRCSPRSGDLSVYWYQQSLDQGLQFLIQYYNGEERAKGNILERFSAQQFPDLHSELNLSSLELGDSALYFCASSMHPGTGSSEQYFGPGTRLTVT.

This clone was counted once. The genes are TRBV7-2 and TRBJ2-5; TRBD2 agrees at 7 bases. Germline V gives CDR1 SGHTA, CDR2 FQGNSA. The CDR3 extends over 13 amino acids. The V segment lost 4 bases and the J segment 3 bases; nucleotides outside the gene matches: 2. The DNA of the CDR3 is TGTGCCAGCAGCTGGGCGGGGGAAGAGACCCAGTACTTC. Protein sequence: CASSWAGEETQYF.

This clone is a singleton in its sample. The chain carries TRBV7-6 and TRBJ1-6; D remains unclear. Germline V lookup: CDR1 SGHVS, CDR2 FNYEAQ. This CDR3 has 13 residues. V gave up 3 bases and J gave up 7 bases, with 7 bases separating them. CDR3 nucleotides: TGTGCCAGCAGCTTCCAACTGAATTCACCCCTCCACTTT. This gives the protein CASSFQLNSPLHF.

V usage is TRBV11-2 and J usage is TRBJ1-1; D is uncertain. This CDR3 has 11 residues. Looked up from germline, CDR1 is SGHAT and CDR2 is FQNNGV. V lost 1 base and J 7 bases, leaving 4 bases between the germline ends. CDR3 sequence: CASSLGSEAFF. In nucleotides, the CDR3 is TGTGCCAGCAGCTTAGGTAGTGAAGCTTTCTTT.

The J gene is TRBJ2-7, the V gene TRBV11-2; perhaps TRBD1 as D (5 bases). Germline CDR1 reads SGHAT; CDR2 reads FQNNGV. The CDR3 length is 11 residues. Trimming removed 1 base from V and 12 bases from J, with 10 bases in between. The CDR3 here is CASSLVTVGYF. CDR3 in DNA: TGTGCCAGCAGCTTAGTGACAGTAGGGTACTTC.

This chain joins TRBV30 and TRBJ2-7, with 9 bases aligning to TRBD1. J gave up 6 bases and V 4 bases, and 4 bases lay outside the gene matches. The germline CDR1 and CDR2 sequences are GTSNPN and SVGIG (reference sequence). This CDR3 contains 12 residues. The CDR3 protein is CAWTGTGLEQYF. DNA for the CDR3: TGTGCCTGGACCGGGACAGGGCTCGAGCAGTACTTC. Full variable domain (outside the CDR3, taken from reference TRBV30 and TRBJ2-7): SQTIHQWPATLVQPVGSPLSLECTVEGTSNPNLYWYRQAAGRGLQLLFYSVGIGQISSEVPQNLSASRPQDRQFILSSKKLLLSDSGFYLCAWTGTGLEQYFGPGTRLTVT.

The chain links TRBV28 to TRBJ2-7; the match to TRBD2 covers 9 bases. The CDR3 consists of 16 residues. J gave up 2 bases and V 5 bases, and 10 bases lay outside the gene matches. Germline CDR1 and CDR2: MDHEN and SYDVKM. CDR3 DNA: TGTGCCAGCAGTCAAAACCGACTAGCGGCTACCTACGAGCAGTACTTC. Amino acid sequence: CASSQNRLAATYEQYF.

The chain employs TRBV9 and TRBJ1-1; 12 nucleotides agree with TRBD1. Germline V lookup: CDR1 SGDLS, CDR2 YYNGEE. This CDR3 has 15 amino acids. The V segment lost 3 bases and the J segment 8 bases; nucleotides outside the gene matches: 8. The CDR3 DNA is TGTGCCAGCAGCGCATCCGGGACAGGGGGCTCAGAAGCTTTCTTT. This sequence encodes CASSASGTGGSEAFF.

This chain links TRBV7-8 with TRBJ2-7, with a tentative D call TRBD1 (5 bases). CDR1 and CDR2 (germline): SGHVS, FQNEAQ. Trimming took off 6 bases at V and 6 bases at J, with 18 bases between the two ends. The CDR3 totals 14 residues. In DNA form, the CDR3 reads TGTGCCAGCAGTCCCGACAGAAGGGGTTTCGAGCAGTACTTC. This translates into CASSPDRRGFEQYF.